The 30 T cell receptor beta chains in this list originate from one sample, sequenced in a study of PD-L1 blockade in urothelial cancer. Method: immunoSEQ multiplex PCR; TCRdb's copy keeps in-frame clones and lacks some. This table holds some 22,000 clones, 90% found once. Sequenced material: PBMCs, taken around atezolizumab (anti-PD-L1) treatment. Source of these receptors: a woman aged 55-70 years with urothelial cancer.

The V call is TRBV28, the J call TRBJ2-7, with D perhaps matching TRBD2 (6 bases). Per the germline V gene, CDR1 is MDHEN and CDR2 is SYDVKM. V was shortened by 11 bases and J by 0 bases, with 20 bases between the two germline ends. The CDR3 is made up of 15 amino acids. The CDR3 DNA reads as TGTGCCGGCAACCGGTTTGGAGGGAACTCCTACGAGCAGTACTTC. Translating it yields CAGNRFGGNSYEQYF. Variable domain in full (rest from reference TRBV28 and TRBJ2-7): DVKVTQSSRYLVKRTGEKVFLECVQDMDHENMFWYRQDPGLGLRLIYFSYDVKMKEKGDIPEGYSVSREKKERFSLILESASTNQTSMYLCAGNRFGGNSYEQYFGPGTRLTVT.

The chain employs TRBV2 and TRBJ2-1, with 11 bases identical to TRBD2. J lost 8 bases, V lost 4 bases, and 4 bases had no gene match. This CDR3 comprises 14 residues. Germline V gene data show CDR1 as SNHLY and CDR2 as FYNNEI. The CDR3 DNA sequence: TGTGCCAGCAGTGGTACTAGCGGGAGCTATGAGCAGTTCTTC. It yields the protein CASSGTSGSYEQFF.

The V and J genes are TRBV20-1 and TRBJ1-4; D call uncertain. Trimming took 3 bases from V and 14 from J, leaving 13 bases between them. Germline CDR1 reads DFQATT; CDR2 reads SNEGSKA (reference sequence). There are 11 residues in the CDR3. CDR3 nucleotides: TGCAGTGCTAGTCTGTCTGGGCGTCTGTTTTTT. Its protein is CSASLSGRLFF.

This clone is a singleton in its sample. CDR3 loop: CASSCGRDTQYF. In DNA, the CDR3 is TGTGCCAGCAGTTGCGGCAGAGATACGCAGTATTTT. V usage is TRBV21-1 and J usage is TRBJ2-3; the listed D gene, TRBD2, was not tested against the DNA. TRBV21-1 is listed as a pseudogene. This CDR3 is 12 amino acids long.

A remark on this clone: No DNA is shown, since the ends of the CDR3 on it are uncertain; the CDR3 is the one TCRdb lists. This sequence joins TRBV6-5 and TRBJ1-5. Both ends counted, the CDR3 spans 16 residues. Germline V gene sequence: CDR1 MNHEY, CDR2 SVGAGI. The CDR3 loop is CASSYSTSGCTQPQHF.

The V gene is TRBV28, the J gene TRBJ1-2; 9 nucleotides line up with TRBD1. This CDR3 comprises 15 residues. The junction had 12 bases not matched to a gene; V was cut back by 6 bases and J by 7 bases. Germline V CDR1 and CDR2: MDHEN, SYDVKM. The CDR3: CASSPTGQGLGGYTF. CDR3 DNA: TGTGCCAGCAGCCCGACGGGACAGGGTTTGGGTGGCTACACCTTC.

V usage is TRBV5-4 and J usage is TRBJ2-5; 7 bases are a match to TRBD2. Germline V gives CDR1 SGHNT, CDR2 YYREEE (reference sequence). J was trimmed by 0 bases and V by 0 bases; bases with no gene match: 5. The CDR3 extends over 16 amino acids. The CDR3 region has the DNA TGTGCCAGCAGCTTGGCGAGCGGGATGTACCAAGAGACCCAGTACTTC. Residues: CASSLASGMYQETQYF.

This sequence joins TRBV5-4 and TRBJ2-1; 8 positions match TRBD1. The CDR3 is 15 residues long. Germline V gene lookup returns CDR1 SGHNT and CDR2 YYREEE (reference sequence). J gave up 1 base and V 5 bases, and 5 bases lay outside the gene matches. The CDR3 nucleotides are TGTGCCAGCAGGGATGGACAGGGTTCCTACAATGAGCAGTTCTTC. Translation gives CASRDGQGSYNEQFF.

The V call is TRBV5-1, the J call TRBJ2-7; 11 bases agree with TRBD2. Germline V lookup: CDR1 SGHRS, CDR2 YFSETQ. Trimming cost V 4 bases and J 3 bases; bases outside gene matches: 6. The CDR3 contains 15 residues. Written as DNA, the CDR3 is TGCGCCAGCAGCCTAACTAGCGGGAGTTACTACGAGCAGTACTTC. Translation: CASSLTSGSYYEQYF.

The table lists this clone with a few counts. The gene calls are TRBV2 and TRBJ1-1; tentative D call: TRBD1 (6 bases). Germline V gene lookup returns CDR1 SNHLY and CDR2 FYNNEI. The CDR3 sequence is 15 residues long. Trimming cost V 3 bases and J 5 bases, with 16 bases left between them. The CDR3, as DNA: TGTGCCAGCAGTGATCGGTCAGGGGCTAAGACTGAAGCTTTCTTT. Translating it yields CASSDRSGAKTEAFF.

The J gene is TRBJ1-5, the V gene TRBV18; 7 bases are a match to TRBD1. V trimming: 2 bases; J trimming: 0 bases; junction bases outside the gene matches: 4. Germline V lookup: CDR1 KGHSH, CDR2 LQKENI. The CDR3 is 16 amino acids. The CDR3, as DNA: TGTGCCAGCTCACCAGGGACAGCTATTAGCAATCAGCCCCAGCATTTT. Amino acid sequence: CASSPGTAISNQPQHF.

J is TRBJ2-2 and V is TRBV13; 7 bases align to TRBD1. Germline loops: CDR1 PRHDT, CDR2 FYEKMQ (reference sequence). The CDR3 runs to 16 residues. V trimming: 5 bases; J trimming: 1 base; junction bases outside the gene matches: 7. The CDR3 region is CASSPRQGRNTGELFF. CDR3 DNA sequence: TGTGCCAGCAGCCCCAGACAGGGTCGGAACACCGGGGAGCTGTTTTTT. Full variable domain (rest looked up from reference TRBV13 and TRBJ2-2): AAGVIQSPRHLIKEKRETATLKCYPIPRHDTVYWYQQGPGQDPQFLISFYEKMQSDKGSIPDRFSAQQFSDYHSELNMSSLELGDSALYFCASSPRQGRNTGELFFGEGSRLTVL.

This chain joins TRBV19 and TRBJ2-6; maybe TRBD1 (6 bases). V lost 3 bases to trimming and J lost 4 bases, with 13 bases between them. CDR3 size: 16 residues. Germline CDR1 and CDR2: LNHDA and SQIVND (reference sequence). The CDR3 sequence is CASSMGAEPGANVLTF. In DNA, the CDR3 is TGTGCCAGTAGTATGGGGGCAGAGCCCGGGGCCAACGTCCTGACTTTC. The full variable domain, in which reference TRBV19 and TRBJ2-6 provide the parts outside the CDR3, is DGGITQSPKYLFRKEGQNVTLSCEQNLNHDAMYWYRQDPGQGLRLIYYSQIVNDFQKGDIAEGYSVSREKKESFPLTVTSAQKNPTAFYLCASSMGAEPGANVLTFGAGSRLTVL.

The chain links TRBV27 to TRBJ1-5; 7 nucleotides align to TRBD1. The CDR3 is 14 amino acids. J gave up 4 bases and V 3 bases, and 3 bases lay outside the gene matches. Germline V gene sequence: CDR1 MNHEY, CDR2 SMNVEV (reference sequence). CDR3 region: CASSLTGPNQPQHF. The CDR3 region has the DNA TGTGCCAGCAGTTTGACAGGGCCTAATCAGCCCCAGCATTTT.

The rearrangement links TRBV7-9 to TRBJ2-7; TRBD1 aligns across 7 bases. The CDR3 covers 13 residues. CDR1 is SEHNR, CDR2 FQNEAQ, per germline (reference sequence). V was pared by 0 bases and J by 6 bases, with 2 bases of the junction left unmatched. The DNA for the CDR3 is TGTGCCAGCAGCTTAGCCGACAGGGCCGAGCAGTACTTC. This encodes CASSLADRAEQYF.

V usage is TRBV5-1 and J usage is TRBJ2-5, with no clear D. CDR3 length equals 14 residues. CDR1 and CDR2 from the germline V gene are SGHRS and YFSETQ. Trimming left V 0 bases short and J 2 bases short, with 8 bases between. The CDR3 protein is CASSLGLGQETQYF. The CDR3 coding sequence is TGCGCCAGCAGCTTGGGACTGGGTCAAGAGACCCAGTACTTC.

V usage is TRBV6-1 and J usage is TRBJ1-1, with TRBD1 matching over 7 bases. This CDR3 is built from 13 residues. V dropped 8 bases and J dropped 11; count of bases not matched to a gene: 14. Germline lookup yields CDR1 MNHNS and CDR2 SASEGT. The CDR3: CASDNDRARAAFF. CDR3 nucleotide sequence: TGTGCCAGCGACAACGACAGGGCGCGGGCTGCTTTCTTT.

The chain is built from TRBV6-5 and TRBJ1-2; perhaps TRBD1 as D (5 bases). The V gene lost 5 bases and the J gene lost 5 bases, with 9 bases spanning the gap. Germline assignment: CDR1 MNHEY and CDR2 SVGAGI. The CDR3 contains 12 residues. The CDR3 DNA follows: TGTGCCAGCAGTCCCAAGGGGTATGGCTACACCTTC. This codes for CASSPKGYGYTF.

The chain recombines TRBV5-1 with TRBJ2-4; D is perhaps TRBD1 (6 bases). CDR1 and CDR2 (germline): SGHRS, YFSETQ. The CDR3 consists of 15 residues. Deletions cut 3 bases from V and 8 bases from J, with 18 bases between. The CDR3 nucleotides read TGCGCCAGCAGCTCCGTGGCAGGGGTCGGGGACATTCAGTACTTC. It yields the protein CASSSVAGVGDIQYF.

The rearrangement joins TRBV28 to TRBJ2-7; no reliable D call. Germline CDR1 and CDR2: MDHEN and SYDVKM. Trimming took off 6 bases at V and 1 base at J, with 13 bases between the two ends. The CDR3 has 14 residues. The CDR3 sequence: CASSRPDTSYEQYF. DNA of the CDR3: TGTGCCAGCAGCCGCCCTGACACTTCCTACGAGCAGTACTTC.

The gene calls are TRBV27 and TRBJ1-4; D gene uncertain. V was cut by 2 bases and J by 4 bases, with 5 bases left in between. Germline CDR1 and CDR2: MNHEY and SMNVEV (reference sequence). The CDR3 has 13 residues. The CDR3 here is CASSLRYNEKLFF. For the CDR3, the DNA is TGTGCCAGCAGTTTACGGTATAATGAAAAACTGTTTTTT.

CDR3 DNA: TGTGCCAGCAGCGCCGGACAGGGCCCCTATGGCTACACCTTC. Its protein is CASSAGQGPYGYTF. The rearrangement links TRBV9 to TRBJ1-2, with 8 nucleotides matching TRBD1. Germline assignment: CDR1 SGDLS and CDR2 YYNGEE. Unmatched junction bases numbered 5, after V lost 3 bases and J lost 4 bases. CDR3 length: 14 amino acids.

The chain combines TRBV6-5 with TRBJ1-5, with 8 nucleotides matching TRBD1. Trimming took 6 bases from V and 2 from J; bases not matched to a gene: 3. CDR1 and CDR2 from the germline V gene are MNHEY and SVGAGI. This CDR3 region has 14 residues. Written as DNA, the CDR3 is TGTGCCAGCAGAAAGGGACAGGGCAATCAGCCCCAGCATTTT. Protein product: CASRKGQGNQPQHF.

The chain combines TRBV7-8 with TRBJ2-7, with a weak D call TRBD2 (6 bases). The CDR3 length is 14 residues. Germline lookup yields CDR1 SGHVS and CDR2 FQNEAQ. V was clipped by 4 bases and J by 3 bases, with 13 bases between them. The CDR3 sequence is CASSSWDFNYEQYF. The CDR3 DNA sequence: TGTGCCAGCAGCTCATGGGACTTCAACTACGAGCAGTACTTC.

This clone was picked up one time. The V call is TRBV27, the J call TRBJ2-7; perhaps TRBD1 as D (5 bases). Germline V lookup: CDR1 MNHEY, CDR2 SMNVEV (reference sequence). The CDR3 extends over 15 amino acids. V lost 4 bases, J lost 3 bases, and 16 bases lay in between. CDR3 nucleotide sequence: TGTGCCAGCAGTTCCCCTTCCGGACACCGCTACGAGCAGTACTTC. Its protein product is CASSSPSGHRYEQYF.

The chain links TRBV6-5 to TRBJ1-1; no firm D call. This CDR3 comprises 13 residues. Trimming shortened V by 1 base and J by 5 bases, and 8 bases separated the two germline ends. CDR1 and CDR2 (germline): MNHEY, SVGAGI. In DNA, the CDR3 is TGTGCCAGCAGTTACTTGTGGAGGACTGAAGCTTTCTTT. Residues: CASSYLWRTEAFF.

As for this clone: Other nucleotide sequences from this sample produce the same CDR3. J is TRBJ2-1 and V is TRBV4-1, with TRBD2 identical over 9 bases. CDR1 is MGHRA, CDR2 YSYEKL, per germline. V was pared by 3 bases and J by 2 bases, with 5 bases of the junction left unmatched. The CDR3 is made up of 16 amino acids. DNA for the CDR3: TGCGCCAGCAGCCAGGGACTAGCCGACCCCTACAATGAGCAGTTCTTC. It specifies CASSQGLADPYNEQFF.

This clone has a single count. The CDR3 spells CASSFLAGDRGIYNEQFF. In nucleotides, the CDR3 is TGCGCCAGCAGCTTCCTAGCGGGCGACCGGGGGATATACAATGAGCAGTTCTTC. This chain joins TRBV5-1 and TRBJ2-1, with 8 bases lining up with TRBD2. The CDR3 totals 18 residues. Germline V gene lookup returns CDR1 SGHRS and CDR2 YFSETQ. The V gene end was trimmed by 2 bases and the J gene end by 4 bases; junction bases not matched to a gene: 14.

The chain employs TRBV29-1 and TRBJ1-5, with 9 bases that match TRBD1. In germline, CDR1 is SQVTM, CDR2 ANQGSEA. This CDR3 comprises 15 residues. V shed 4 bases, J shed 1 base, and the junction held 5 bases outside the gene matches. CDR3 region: CSVASGTGSNQPQHF. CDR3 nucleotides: TGCAGCGTTGCCTCCGGGACAGGGAGCAATCAGCCCCAGCATTTT.

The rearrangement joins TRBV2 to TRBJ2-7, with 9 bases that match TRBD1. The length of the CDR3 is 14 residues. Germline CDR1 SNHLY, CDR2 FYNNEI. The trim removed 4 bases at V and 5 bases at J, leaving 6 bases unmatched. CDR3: CASSGRQGGNEQYF. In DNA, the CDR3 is TGTGCCAGCAGTGGTAGACAGGGGGGCAACGAGCAGTACTTC.